This T cell receptor beta chain was sequenced during a study of yellow fever vaccine responses in identical twins. Regarding the study as a whole: Twins showed a vaccine T cell response that reportedly seemed partly convergent, partly personalized.

As for this clonotype: Its target is not known.

TCRdb redid the calling of the RT-PCR reads with MiXCR, one entry per CDR3 protein. The data show 35,000 or so distinct CDR3 sequences, less than 70% seen once. The CDR3 loop spans 15 amino acids. Germline V lookup: CDR1 SGHRS, CDR2 YFSETQ. V was cut by 0 bases and J by 4 bases, with 12 bases left in between. The sequencing here drew on T cells from blood (PBMCs), unsorted or a sorted subset (not recorded which), taken before or after yellow fever vaccination (not recorded which). This TCR came from a woman under 30 who received the yellow fever vaccine. The V and J genes are TRBV5-1 and TRBJ2-3, with D tentatively TRBD1 (5 bases). The CDR3 reads CASSLGQGPPDTQYF. CDR3 nucleotides: TGCGCCAGCAGCTTGGGGCAGGGCCCCCCAGATACGCAGTATTTT.